The text below deals with one TCR beta chain. Its target antigen remains unknown. No per-base quality is available; no much larger clone lies one base away. The source of the sample is a study of blood T cell repertoires in COVID-19 (dated by TCRdb to about 2020). The study in broad terms: Samples from collaborators originated in the United States, Italy and Spain and spanned both the acute and convalescent phases of COVID-19. The material from the prospective study consisted of cDNA or gDNA derived from T cells, B-cell-depleted T cells, or PBMCs. Deeply sampled blood TCRbeta repertoires from subjects exposed to, actively infected with, or recovered from COVID-19 were included in the dataset. The repertoires were released in a freely available public database intended as a resource for research on the immune response to SARS-CoV-2. The samples were drawn from the first 160 participants of the ongoing ImmuneRACE study and from 1,200 or so subjects provided by 6 global collaborators. Sample metadata almost always included a de-identified subject ID, COVID-19 status, age in years and sex. HLA class I and class II types, where available, came from metadata supplied by the sample provider rather than from assay-based typing.

The CDR3 runs 15 residues from the cysteine to the phenylalanine. CDR3 DNA is the only sequence kept; it has 45 bases, read in frame from the first base. For this chain, trimming is 0 bases at the V end and 5 bases at the J end, and the number of junction bases without a gene match is 2. Based on the germline V gene, the CDR1 and CDR2 sequences are SGHDT and YYEEEE. The immunoSEQ Assay, a bias-controlled multiplex PCR, was used to amplify TCRbeta CDR3 regions from genomic DNA. As for the original processing: Within the assay, amplification of reference gene primers was used to estimate how many nucleated cells each sample contained. To quantify the absolute abundance of each unique TCRbeta CDR3 rearrangement, sequence reads were collapsed and filtered. Productive Simpson clonality was computed per sample as the square root of Simpson's diversity index over productive rearrangements. Held by TCRdb, this immuneACCESS table contains in-frame sequences only and omits some clones. Under half of the omission traces to an unresolved V gene where checked; the cause of the rest is unknown. V and J calls and clone size are given by that table; D and trimming were obtained from the DNA. The sample table shows 200,000 or so clones, and 80% to 90% are seen once. The ten most abundant clones make up less than 3% of the sample.

Study-wide findings and limitations: How much clinical and demographic metadata was included differed by source and by participant, and the metadata was provided uncurated.

One collaborating source in Seattle enrolled patients during active infection and followed them longitudinally through the course of disease. Whole blood was collected in K2EDTA tubes by collaborating institutions according to the institutions' own protocols. For TCRbeta analysis, collaborator samples were shipped as frozen whole blood, as isolated PBMCs, or as DNA extracted from either sample type. Recombination connected TRBV5-6 to TRBJ1-5; the junction holds 10 bases that match TRBD1. Source material: peripheral blood. This receptor was obtained from a young man with COVID-19, enrolled during active disease. The sequenced DNA: TGTGCCAGCAGCTTGGCCGGACAGGGGGATCAGCCCCAGCATTTT. This gives the protein CASSLAGQGDQPQHF.